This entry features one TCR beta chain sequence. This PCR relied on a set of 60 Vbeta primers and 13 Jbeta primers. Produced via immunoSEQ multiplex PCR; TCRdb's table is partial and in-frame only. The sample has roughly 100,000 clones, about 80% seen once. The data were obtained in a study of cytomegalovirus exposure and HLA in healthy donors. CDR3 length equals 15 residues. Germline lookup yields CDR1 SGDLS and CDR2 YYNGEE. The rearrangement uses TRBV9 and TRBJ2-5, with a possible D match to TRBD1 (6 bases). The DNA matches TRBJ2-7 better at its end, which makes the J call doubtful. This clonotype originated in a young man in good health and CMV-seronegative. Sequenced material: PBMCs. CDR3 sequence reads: CASSVGQGQSYEQYF. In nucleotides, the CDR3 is TGTGCCAGCAGCGTAGGGCAGGGGCAATCCTACGAGCAGTACTTC.